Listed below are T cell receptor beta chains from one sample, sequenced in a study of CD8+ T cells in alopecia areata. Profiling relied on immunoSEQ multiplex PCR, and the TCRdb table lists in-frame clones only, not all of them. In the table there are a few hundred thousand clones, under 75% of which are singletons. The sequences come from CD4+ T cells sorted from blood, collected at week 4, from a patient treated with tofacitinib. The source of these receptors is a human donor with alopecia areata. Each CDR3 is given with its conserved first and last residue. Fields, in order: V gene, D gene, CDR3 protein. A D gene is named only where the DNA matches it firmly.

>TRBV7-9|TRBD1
CASSLMGQGNQPQHF
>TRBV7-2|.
CASSLDPNPGISPLHF
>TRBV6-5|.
CASSYWQGNGYTF
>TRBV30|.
CAWTGHYGYTF
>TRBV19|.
CASRITRSYGYTF
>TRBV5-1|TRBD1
CASSKAGQGGYEQYF
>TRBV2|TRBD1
CASTQQGSNQPQHF
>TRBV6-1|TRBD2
CASRPIAGRHNEQFF
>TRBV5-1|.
CASRREVGQPQHF
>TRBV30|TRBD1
CAWSPIGTGNEQFF
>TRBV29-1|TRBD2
CSVRTSGDDTQYF
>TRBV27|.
CVSSPGTTDTQYF
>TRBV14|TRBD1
CASSPVGEQGDSYNEQFF
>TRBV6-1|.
CASRSAADEKLFF
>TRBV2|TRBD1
CASSLGQGSQPQHF
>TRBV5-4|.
CASSLSGDTEAFF
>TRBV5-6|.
CASSLVVENYGYTF
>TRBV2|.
CDSSENPLDEQYF
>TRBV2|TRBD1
CASGELQGAVGYTF
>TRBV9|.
CASSYKSGSRTDTQYF
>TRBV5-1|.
CASSPDHGGYEQYF
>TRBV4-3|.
CASSQPGNTEAFF
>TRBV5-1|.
CASRPDGSSYNEQFF
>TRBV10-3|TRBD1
CAISTGGGNQPQHF
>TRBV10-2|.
CASRTSNEKLFF
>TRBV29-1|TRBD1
CSVGRGGQGGEKLFF